One and the same sample provided the 23 T cell receptor beta chains below, sequenced in a study of blood T cell repertoires in COVID-19. The table came from immunoSEQ multiplex PCR; TCRdb's copy has only in-frame clones and leaves some out. The sample contains roughly 220,000 clones, about 86% of which appear only once. The specimen was peripheral blood. The receptors were sampled from a woman between 25 and 40 years old who had recovered from COVID-19.

The chain employs TRBV10-1 and TRBJ1-1; no firm D call. Germline CDR1 is WNHNN and CDR2 is SYGVQD (reference sequence). V lost 3 bases and J 1 base, leaving 6 bases between the germline ends. The CDR3 covers 13 residues. CDR3 residues: CASSESRNTEAFF. The CDR3 coding sequence is TGCGCCAGCAGTGAATCCAGGAACACTGAAGCTTTCTTT.

The chain combines TRBV24-1 with TRBJ2-2, with D perhaps matching TRBD2 (6 bases). CDR1 and CDR2 from the germline V gene are KGHDR and SFDVKD. The CDR3 has 16 amino acids. V was clipped by 3 bases and J by 7 bases, with 17 bases between them. The CDR3 DNA reads TGTGCCACCAGTGATATAAGCCAGGGACTCTTCGGGGAGCTGTTTTTT. Amino acid sequence: CATSDISQGLFGELFF.

This rearrangement joins TRBV21-1 to TRBJ2-1; no DNA check was done on the table's D call, TRBD2. TRBV21-1 is an annotated pseudogene. The CDR3 is 13 amino acids. The CDR3 sequence: CASSKGGGNEQFF. DNA for the CDR3: TGCGCCAGCAGCAAAGGAGGCGGGAATGAGCAGTTCTTC.

V gene TRBV4-2 combines with J gene TRBJ2-5; D call uncertain. Per the germline V gene, CDR1 is LGHNA and CDR2 is YNFKEQ. This CDR3 comprises 12 residues. The ends were cut back, 1 base at V and 5 bases at J, with 5 bases in the middle. CDR3 DNA: TGTGCCAGCAGCCAAGTACATGAGACCCAGTACTTC. Its translation: CASSQVHETQYF.

The rearrangement uses TRBV6-6 and TRBJ2-7, with a weak D call TRBD2 (6 bases). Trimming took 10 bases from V and 3 from J, leaving 10 bases between them. The CDR3 is made up of 11 amino acids. Germline V gene data show CDR1 as MNHNY and CDR2 as SVGAGI (reference sequence). CDR3 residues: CAIRRGYEQYF. The CDR3 coding sequence is TGTGCCATCAGGCGGGGCTACGAGCAGTACTTC.

The chain has TRBV12-3 or TRBV12-4 and TRBJ2-7; possibly TRBD2 for D (5 bases). The V gene lost 2 bases and the J gene lost 4 bases, with 9 bases spanning the gap. This CDR3 contains 13 residues. The CDR3 DNA sequence: TGTGCCAGCAGTTTACGGACTTCTTACGAGCAGTACTTC. Its protein is CASSLRTSYEQYF.

The genes are TRBV5-1 and TRBJ2-3; 12 bases match TRBD1. The V gene end was trimmed by 4 bases and the J gene end by 0 bases; junction bases not matched to a gene: 6. This CDR3 is built from 17 residues. In germline, CDR1 is SGHRS, CDR2 YFSETQ. The CDR3 nucleotides read TGCGCCAGCAGCCACGGGACAGGGGGCAGGAGCACAGATACGCAGTATTTT. Translation: CASSHGTGGRSTDTQYF.

This chain uses TRBV6-6 with TRBJ2-7, with 7 positions matching TRBD1. Per the germline V gene, CDR1 is MNHNY and CDR2 is SVGAGI (reference sequence). This CDR3 spans 13 amino acids. V lost 7 bases to trimming and J lost 7 bases; unmatched junction nucleotides: 10. Here the CDR3 reads CASTLQGHGEQYF. The DNA for the CDR3 is TGTGCCAGCACCCTACAGGGGCATGGGGAGCAGTACTTC.

V is TRBV5-1 and J is TRBJ1-4; TRBD1 matches at 9 bases. The CDR3 has 15 amino acids. The junction had 8 bases not matched to a gene; V was cut back by 3 bases and J by 8 bases. CDR1 is SGHRS, CDR2 YFSETQ, per germline. The CDR3 is CASSWTGTGSEKLFF. The CDR3 DNA reads TGCGCCAGCAGCTGGACCGGGACAGGGAGCGAAAAACTGTTTTTT.

The J gene is TRBJ1-2, the V gene TRBV10-1; 7 bases line up with TRBD1. Trimming at V came to 8 bases and at J to 8 bases, leaving 11 bases not matched to a gene. Germline loops: CDR1 WNHNN, CDR2 SYGVQD (reference sequence). There are 13 residues in the CDR3. The chain's CDR3 is CASGPDREGGYTF. As DNA, the CDR3 is TGCGCCAGCGGACCAGACAGGGAAGGCGGCTACACCTTC.

The genes are TRBV28 and TRBJ2-7, with D perhaps TRBD2 (5 bases). The germline V and J ends were trimmed by 8 bases and 0 bases, with 11 bases remaining between them. The CDR3 spans 13 residues. Germline V gene data show CDR1 as MDHEN and CDR2 as SYDVKM. The CDR3 spells CASEGLSSYEQYF. CDR3 DNA: TGTGCCAGCGAGGGCCTGAGCTCCTACGAGCAGTACTTC.

The chain carries TRBV27 and TRBJ2-7; TRBD1 aligns across 7 bases. Looked up from germline, CDR1 is MNHEY and CDR2 is SMNVEV (reference sequence). The CDR3 spans 12 residues. V was pared by 7 bases and J by 0 bases, with 0 bases of the junction left unmatched. The CDR3 is CASKGASYEQYF. The CDR3 DNA reads TGTGCCAGCAAGGGGGCCTCCTACGAGCAGTACTTC.

The J gene is TRBJ1-2, the V gene TRBV9, with 10 bases lining up with TRBD1. The CDR3 covers 16 residues. The V gene end was trimmed by 3 bases and the J gene end by 3 bases; junction bases not matched to a gene: 8. CDR1 SGDLS and CDR2 YYNGEE come from the germline V gene. CDR3 region: CASSGQGAARDYGYTF. As DNA, the CDR3 is TGTGCCAGCAGCGGACAGGGGGCTGCCAGAGACTATGGCTACACCTTC.

The chain links TRBV7-2 to TRBJ1-1; perhaps TRBD1 as D (5 bases). There are 14 residues in the CDR3. The V gene's germline CDR1 is SGHTA and CDR2 FQGNSA. Deletions cut 3 bases from V and 5 bases from J, with 13 bases between. The CDR3 DNA sequence: TGTGCCAGCAGCTTTACAAGGGGTCAAACTGAAGCTTTCTTT. Amino acid sequence: CASSFTRGQTEAFF.

The genes are TRBV4-1 and TRBJ1-5, with D unclear. This CDR3 contains 15 residues. V was trimmed by 2 bases and J by 0 bases, leaving 8 bases between them. The germline V gene has CDR1 MGHRA and CDR2 YSYEKL. This chain's CDR3 is CASSQQTYSNQPQHF. CDR3 in DNA: TGCGCCAGCAGCCAACAGACTTATAGCAATCAGCCCCAGCATTTT.

This chain links TRBV6-8 with TRBJ1-6; perhaps TRBD1 as D (5 bases). The CDR3 runs to 20 residues. Looked up from germline, CDR1 is MNHGY and CDR2 is SAAAGT. V was clipped by 2 bases and J by 5 bases, with 25 bases between them. Here the CDR3 reads CASSYPFWDGGWPHNSPLHF. The CDR3, as DNA: TGTGCCAGCAGTTACCCTTTCTGGGACGGAGGGTGGCCCCATAATTCACCCCTCCACTTT.

The chain joins TRBV19 to TRBJ2-2; D might be TRBD1 (5 bases). This CDR3 is built from 15 residues. Deletions cut 4 bases from V and 7 bases from J, with 16 bases between. Germline V gene sequence: CDR1 LNHDA, CDR2 SQIVND (reference sequence). For the CDR3, the DNA is TGTGCCAGTAGTACCCGAAGGGGAACGCACGGGGAGCTGTTTTTT. Amino acid sequence: CASSTRRGTHGELFF.

The gene calls are TRBV5-1 and TRBJ1-2; D not certain. V lost 0 bases and J lost 7, with 7 bases in between. The CDR3 has 12 amino acids. Germline assignment: CDR1 SGHRS and CDR2 YFSETQ. The CDR3 DNA is TGCGCCAGCAGCTTGGAAAGAGCTGGCTACACCTTC. It codes for CASSLERAGYTF. Filled out from reference TRBV5-1 and TRBJ1-2, the complete variable domain reads KAGVTQTPRYLIKTRGQQVTLSCSPISGHRSVSWYQQTPGQGLQFLFEYFSETQRNKGNFPGRFSGRQFSNSRSEMNVSTLELGDSALYLCASSLERAGYTFGSGTRLTVV.

The chain uses TRBV30 and TRBJ1-2; no firm D call. The length of the CDR3 is 12 residues. From germline, CDR1 is GTSNPN and CDR2 SVGIG (reference sequence). V lost 0 bases, J lost 8 bases, and 10 bases lay in between. The DNA of the CDR3 is TGTGCCTGGAGTGTACCCCCTGGCGGCTACACCTTC. Translation: CAWSVPPGGYTF.

This clone has a single count. The chain joins TRBV24-1 to TRBJ2-7, with 11 nucleotides matching TRBD2. The CDR3 consists of 17 residues. CDR1 KGHDR and CDR2 SFDVKD come from the germline V gene. The trim removed 4 bases at V and 3 bases at J, leaving 10 bases unmatched. As DNA, the CDR3 is TGTGCCACCAGTGACGCTACCGGGACTAGCGGAAGCTACGAGCAGTACTTC. Translating gives CATSDATGTSGSYEQYF.

The gene calls are TRBV10-3 and TRBJ2-2, with D possibly being TRBD2 (5 bases). The CDR3 spans 15 residues. Germline-derived CDR1 and CDR2 are ENHRY and SYGVKD. Trimming removed 4 bases at V and 1 base at J, with 10 bases between. As DNA, the CDR3 is TGTGCCATCAGTGCCTCGGCGGGGAACACCGGGGAGCTGTTTTTT. This codes for CAISASAGNTGELFF.

The chain is built from TRBV27 and TRBJ2-7; 10 bases map to TRBD2. Per germline, CDR1 MNHEY and CDR2 SMNVEV (reference sequence). This CDR3 is 15 amino acids long. Trimming at V came to 2 bases and at J to 4 bases, leaving 5 bases not matched to a gene. DNA for the CDR3: TGTGCCAGCAGTTTAGCGGCTAGCGGGAGTTACGAGCAGTACTTC. This encodes CASSLAASGSYEQYF.

This clone occurred a few times. The rearrangement uses TRBV10-3 and TRBJ2-7; 10 nucleotides match TRBD1. V was pared by 10 bases and J by 3 bases, with 12 bases of the junction left unmatched. The CDR3 has 15 amino acids. CDR1 ENHRY and CDR2 SYGVKD come from the germline V gene. CDR3 nucleotides: TGTGCCACCTCCGGTGAGTGGGACAGGGGCTACGAGCAGTACTTC. Its translation: CATSGEWDRGYEQYF.